This TCR beta chain was retrieved from a study of blood T cell repertoires in COVID-19. Study-wide background: Sites across the United States, Italy and Spain contributed samples from acute and convalescent COVID-19. Nucleic acid was either cDNA or gDNA, and it came from T cells, B-cell-depleted T cells, or PBMCs.

Per the authors' pipeline: Counts of nucleated cells, estimated from reference gene primer amplification, were obtained. Only in-frame clones appear in the TCRdb table, and some are missing; sequencing was by immunoSEQ multiplex PCR. V, J and clone size were drawn from that table, and D and trimming were deduced from the DNA. The sample consists of some 220,000 clones, 80% to 90% of them appearing once. Germline V gene lookup returns CDR1 GTSNPN and CDR2 SVGIG (reference sequence). The CDR3 is 14 residues long. The V end was cut by 4 bases, the J end by 2 bases, with 14 bases between. This clone occurred once.

The chain couples TRBV30 to TRBJ1-2; maybe TRBD1 (6 bases). The sequencing input was peripheral blood. The clonotype comes from a man aged 50-59 years with acute or convalescent COVID-19. Here the CDR3 reads CAWTQARGNYGYTF. DNA of the CDR3: TGTGCCTGGACCCAAGCCAGGGGAAACTATGGCTACACCTTC.